These T cell receptor beta chains were read from a single sample in a study of Ad26.COV2.S vaccination and SARS-CoV-2 variants. Generated by immunoSEQ multiplex PCR, the TCRdb table keeps only in-frame clones and is missing some. Found here are about 320,000 clones, roughly 86% of them singletons; the top ten hold 1.5% to 2%. The sample consisted of peripheral blood, taken in a trial of Ad26.COV2.S vaccine versus placebo. The receptor source for this set is a person aged 18-60 years who received the Ad26.COV2.S COVID-19 vaccine or a placebo. Each CDR3 is given without its conserved first and last residue.

J gene: TRBJ2-1
V gene: TRBV7-8
CDR3 protein: ASSGFNEQF

J gene: TRBJ2-2
V gene: TRBV27
CDR3 protein: ASSLSGELF

J gene: TRBJ1-2
V gene: TRBV13
CDR3 protein: ASSYPGTGLNYGYT

J gene: TRBJ1-1
V gene: TRBV6-1
CDR3 protein: ASSEDIEAF

J gene: TRBJ2-2
V gene: TRBV7-2
CDR3 protein: ASKRLTSPPGELF

J gene: TRBJ1-1
V gene: TRBV30
CDR3 protein: AWSDNRAF

J gene: TRBJ1-1
V gene: TRBV3-1/TRBV3-2
CDR3 protein: ASSQAAEAF

J gene: TRBJ1-2
V gene: TRBV19
CDR3 protein: ASSITQGGAGYT

J gene: TRBJ1-2
V gene: TRBV7-2
CDR3 protein: ASSRQVVRGYT

J gene: TRBJ1-1
V gene: TRBV6-5
CDR3 protein: ASSYSGRGNEAF

J gene: TRBJ2-1
V gene: TRBV27
CDR3 protein: ASLLLGDSNNEQF

J gene: TRBJ1-2
V gene: TRBV27
CDR3 protein: ASSRTRDRSPLANYGYT

J gene: TRBJ1-1
V gene: TRBV25-1
CDR3 protein: ASSEYRGTGTALTF

J gene: TRBJ2-2
V gene: TRBV30
CDR3 protein: AWAGTPLVRAGELF

J gene: TRBJ2-7
V gene: TRBV20-1
CDR3 protein: SASKPGGPHEQY